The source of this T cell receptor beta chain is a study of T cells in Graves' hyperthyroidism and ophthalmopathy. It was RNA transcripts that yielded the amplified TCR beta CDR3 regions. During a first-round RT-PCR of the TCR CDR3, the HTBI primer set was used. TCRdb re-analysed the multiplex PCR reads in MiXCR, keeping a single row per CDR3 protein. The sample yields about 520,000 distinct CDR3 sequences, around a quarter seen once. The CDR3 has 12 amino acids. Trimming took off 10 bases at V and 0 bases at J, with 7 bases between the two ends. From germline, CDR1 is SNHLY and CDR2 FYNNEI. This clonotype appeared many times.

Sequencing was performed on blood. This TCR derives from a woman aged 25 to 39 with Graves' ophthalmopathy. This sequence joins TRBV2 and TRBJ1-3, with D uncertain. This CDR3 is CATTSSGNTIYF. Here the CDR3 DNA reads TGTGCCACAACTTCCTCTGGAAACACCATATATTTT.